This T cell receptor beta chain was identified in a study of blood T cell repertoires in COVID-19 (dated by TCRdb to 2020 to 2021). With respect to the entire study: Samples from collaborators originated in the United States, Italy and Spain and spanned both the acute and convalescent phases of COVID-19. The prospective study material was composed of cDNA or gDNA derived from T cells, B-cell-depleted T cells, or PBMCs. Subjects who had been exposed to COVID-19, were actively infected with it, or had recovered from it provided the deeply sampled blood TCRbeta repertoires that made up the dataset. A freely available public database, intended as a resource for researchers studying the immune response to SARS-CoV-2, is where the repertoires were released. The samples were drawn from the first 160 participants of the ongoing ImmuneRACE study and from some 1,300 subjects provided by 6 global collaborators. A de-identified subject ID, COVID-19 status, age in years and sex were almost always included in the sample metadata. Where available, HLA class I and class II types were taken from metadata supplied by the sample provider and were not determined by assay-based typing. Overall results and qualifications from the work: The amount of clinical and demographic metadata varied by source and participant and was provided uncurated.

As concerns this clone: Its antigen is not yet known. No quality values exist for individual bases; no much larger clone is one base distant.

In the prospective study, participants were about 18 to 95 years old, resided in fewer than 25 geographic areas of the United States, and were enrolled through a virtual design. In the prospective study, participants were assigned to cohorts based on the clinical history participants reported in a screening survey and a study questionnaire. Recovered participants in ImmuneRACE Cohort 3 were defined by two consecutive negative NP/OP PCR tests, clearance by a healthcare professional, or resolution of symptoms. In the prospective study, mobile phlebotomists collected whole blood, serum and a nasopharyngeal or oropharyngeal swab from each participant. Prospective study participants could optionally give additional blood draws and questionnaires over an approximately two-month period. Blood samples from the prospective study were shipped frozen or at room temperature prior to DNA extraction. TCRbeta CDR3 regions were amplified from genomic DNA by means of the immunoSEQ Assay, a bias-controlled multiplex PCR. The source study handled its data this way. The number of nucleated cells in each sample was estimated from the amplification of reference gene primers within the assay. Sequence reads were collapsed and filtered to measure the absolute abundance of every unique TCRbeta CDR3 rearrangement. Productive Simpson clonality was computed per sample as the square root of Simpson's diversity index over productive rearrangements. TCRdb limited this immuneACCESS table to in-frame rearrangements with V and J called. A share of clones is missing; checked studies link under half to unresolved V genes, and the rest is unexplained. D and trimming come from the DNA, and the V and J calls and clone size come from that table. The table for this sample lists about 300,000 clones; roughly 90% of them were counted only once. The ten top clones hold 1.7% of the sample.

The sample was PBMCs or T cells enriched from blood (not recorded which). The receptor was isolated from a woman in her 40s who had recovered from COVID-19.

The DNA is as follows: TGTGCCAGCTCGGTTGGTATTCGGGGGAATGAAAAACTGTTTTTT. This gives the protein CASSVGIRGNEKLFF. The V gene is TRBV6-5 and the J gene is TRBJ1-4, and possibly TRBD1, on 5 matching bases. According to the germline V gene, CDR1 reads MNHEY and CDR2 reads SVGAGI. The V end loses 8 bases and the J end loses 5 bases, and a stretch of 18 bases separates them. Inclusive of the bounding cysteine and phenylalanine, the CDR3 is 15 residues long. Left in the record is the CDR3 DNA by itself, 45 bases read in frame from the first base.